The 30 T cell receptor beta chains below come from one sample, sequenced in a study of a mutant IDH1 vaccine in newly diagnosed glioma. Sequenced by immunoSEQ multiplex PCR; TCRdb stores in-frame clones only, minus some. The table lists around 40,000 clones, about four fifths of them singletons, with roughly 6.3% in the top ten. Time point meaning: week 23, last vaccination. Every single dose of the vaccine, 300 ug of mutant IDH1 20-mer peptide, came with topical imiquimod. The antigens these receptors bind are not known. The specimen comprised PBMCs, sampled from a glioma patient whose treatment included an IDH1 peptide vaccine. These receptors were taken from a woman aged 35 to 49 with glioma. Some clones in this sample may be carry-over from other donors' samples.

V and J are TRBV7-8 and TRBJ2-7; TRBD1 agrees at 11 bases. Trimming took 5 bases from V and 6 from J; bases not matched to a gene: 9. Germline V CDR1 and CDR2: SGHVS, FQNEAQ. The CDR3 has 15 amino acids. CDR3 sequence (DNA): TGTGCCAGCAGCCAACCCGGGACAGGGGGTCGCGAGCAGTACTTC. Its protein is CASSQPGTGGREQYF.

This clone was counted between two and nine times. The chain uses TRBV10-3 and TRBJ1-1; D gene unclear. Per germline, CDR1 ENHRY and CDR2 SYGVKD. Deletions cut 3 bases from V and 1 base from J, with 9 bases between. The CDR3 runs to 14 residues. CDR3 nucleotides: TGTGCCATCAGTGAAAGTGTACCGAACACTGAAGCTTTCTTT. Residues: CAISESVPNTEAFF.

The rearrangement joins TRBV20-1 to TRBJ1-4; the D is unclear. Deletions cut 7 bases from V and 5 bases from J, with 8 bases between. This CDR3 has 11 residues. From germline, CDR1 is DFQATT and CDR2 SNEGSKA (reference sequence). CDR3 bases: TGCAGTGGCCAGGAGAATGAAAAACTGTTTTTT. Amino acid sequence: CSGQENEKLFF.

This clone has just a few counts. This chain joins TRBV12-5 and TRBJ1-2; perhaps TRBD1 as D (6 bases). V lost 2 bases to trimming and J lost 10 bases, with 23 bases between them. The CDR3 loop spans 16 amino acids. Per the germline V gene, CDR1 is LGHNT and CDR2 is FRNRAP. The chain's CDR3 is CASGLFGTGTPSTYTF. The CDR3 DNA reads TGTGCTAGTGGTTTGTTCGGTACCGGGACACCTTCAACCTACACCTTC.

The J gene is TRBJ1-1, the V gene TRBV5-1; D might be TRBD1 (5 bases). The V gene lost 4 bases and the J gene lost 3 bases, with 16 bases spanning the gap. The CDR3 runs to 15 residues. Looked up from germline, CDR1 is SGHRS and CDR2 is YFSETQ. CDR3 coding DNA: TGCGCCAGCAGCCTCCAGGGCTTGGGGTACACTGAAGCTTTCTTT. As protein: CASSLQGLGYTEAFF. Supplemented by reference TRBV5-1 and TRBJ1-1, the full variable domain reads KAGVTQTPRYLIKTRGQQVTLSCSPISGHRSVSWYQQTPGQGLQFLFEYFSETQRNKGNFPGRFSGRQFSNSRSEMNVSTLELGDSALYLCASSLQGLGYTEAFFGQGTRLTVV.

The sample holds one count of this clone. This chain connects TRBV6-5 to TRBJ2-1; D not certain. CDR1 and CDR2 (germline): MNHEY, SVGAGI. V lost 7 bases, J lost 10 bases, and 17 bases lay in between. The CDR3 is 13 residues long. The CDR3 is CASMSSAPPEQFF. In nucleotides, the CDR3 is TGTGCCAGCATGTCCTCGGCCCCACCGGAGCAGTTCTTC.

This rearrangement joins TRBV7-2 to TRBJ2-2, with 7 bases matching TRBD2. Germline V gene sequence: CDR1 SGHTA, CDR2 FQGNSA. This CDR3 has 17 amino acids. V lost 1 base, J lost 4 bases, and 9 bases stayed unmatched. For the CDR3, the DNA is TGTGCCAGCAGCTTAGGTGGGAGGGCCTTCAGCACCGGGGAGCTGTTTTTT. It is translated as CASSLGGRAFSTGELFF. The entire variable domain, with the rest obtained from reference TRBV7-2 and TRBJ2-2, is as follows: GAGVSQSPSNKVTEKGKDVELRCDPISGHTALYWYRQSLGQGLEFLIYFQGNSAPDKSGLPSDRFSAERTGGSVSTLTIQRTQQEDSAVYLCASSLGGRAFSTGELFFGEGSRLTVL.

The V and J genes are TRBV11-2 and TRBJ1-5, with D maybe TRBD1 (5 bases). Germline V CDR1 and CDR2: SGHAT, FQNNGV. V shed 5 bases and J shed 3 bases, with 14 bases lying between them. The CDR3 length is 15 residues. The CDR3 protein is CASSRTGSFNQPQHF. CDR3 nucleotide sequence: TGTGCCAGCAGCAGAACAGGTTCCTTCAATCAGCCCCAGCATTTT.

The chain has TRBV7-6 and TRBJ2-2; possible D gene TRBD2, 6 bases. Per germline, CDR1 SGHVS and CDR2 FNYEAQ. The CDR3 is 14 residues long. V was clipped by 6 bases and J by 2 bases, with 10 bases between them. In DNA form, the CDR3 reads TGTGCCAGCAGGGGGGGATTTAACACCGGGGAGCTGTTTTTT. This encodes CASRGGFNTGELFF.

V is TRBV2 and J is TRBJ1-4; no definite D call. Trimming left V 6 bases short and J 0 bases short, with 11 bases between. CDR1 and CDR2 from the germline V gene are SNHLY and FYNNEI. CDR3 length: 15 residues. The CDR3 coding sequence is TGTGCCAGCAGGGTCAGGTCTGCAACTAATGAAAAACTGTTTTTT. Its protein is CASRVRSATNEKLFF.

In DNA, the CDR3 is TGTGCCAGTAGCTGGGGGGGCGCGGGGAACACTGAAGCTTTCTTT. Translated: CASSWGGAGNTEAFF. The V call is TRBV19, the J call TRBJ1-1, with D perhaps matching TRBD1 (6 bases). The CDR3 runs 15 residues. V lost 6 bases, J lost 1 base, and 15 bases lay in between. Germline CDR1 LNHDA, CDR2 SQIVND (reference sequence).

The gene calls are TRBV5-4 and TRBJ1-3; 11 bases fit TRBD1. Germline CDR1 reads SGHNT; CDR2 reads YYREEE (reference sequence). The CDR3 runs to 16 residues. V shed 4 bases and J 0 bases; nucleotides not matched to a gene: 3. In DNA form, the CDR3 reads TGTGCCAGCAGCCCCGGGACAGGGGGCTCTGGAAACACCATATATTTT. It encodes CASSPGTGGSGNTIYF.

This clone was found once. The chain carries TRBV5-1 and TRBJ1-2; 7 nucleotides match TRBD1. The junction had 6 bases not matched to a gene; V was cut back by 0 bases and J by 4 bases. CDR3 length: 15 residues. The V gene's germline CDR1 is SGHRS and CDR2 YFSETQ. DNA of the CDR3: TGCGCCAGCAGCTTGGAGGACAGGACGCGCTATGGCTACACCTTC. Its translation: CASSLEDRTRYGYTF. The variable domain in full, with the rest retrieved from reference TRBV5-1 and TRBJ1-2, is KAGVTQTPRYLIKTRGQQVTLSCSPISGHRSVSWYQQTPGQGLQFLFEYFSETQRNKGNFPGRFSGRQFSNSRSEMNVSTLELGDSALYLCASSLEDRTRYGYTFGSGTRLTVV.

In this sample, this clone turned up a few times. The chain combines TRBV4-2 with TRBJ1-1; D not resolved. CDR1 is LGHNA and CDR2 is YNFKEQ in the germline V gene. V lost 4 bases, J lost 4 bases, and 22 bases lay in between. The CDR3 sequence is 17 residues long. The CDR3 protein is CASSPPSSGLLITEAFF. For the CDR3, the DNA is TGTGCCAGCAGCCCACCATCTTCCGGGTTATTGATCACTGAAGCTTTCTTT.

The chain has TRBV6-6 and TRBJ2-1; D perhaps matches TRBD2 (5 bases). V dropped 6 bases and J dropped 4 bases, with 10 bases sitting between them. Germline V gives CDR1 MNHNY, CDR2 SVGAGI (reference sequence). CDR3 length: 13 amino acids. CDR3 sequence (DNA): TGTGCCAGCAGAGGAGGAGAGTACAATGAGCAGTTCTTC. It encodes CASRGGEYNEQFF.

This clone has just one count. V usage is TRBV9 and J usage is TRBJ2-7; 8 nucleotides agree with TRBD1. This CDR3 spans 14 amino acids. V dropped 7 bases and J dropped 5; count of bases not matched to a gene: 11. CDR1 SGDLS and CDR2 YYNGEE come from the germline V gene. The CDR3 bases are TGTGCCAGCGGTGAGACAGGGGACGTAAACGAGCAGTACTTC. It specifies CASGETGDVNEQYF.

The chain recombines TRBV4-1 with TRBJ2-5; maybe TRBD1 (7 bases). The CDR3 spans 15 residues. V lost 0 bases to trimming and J lost 4 bases, with 12 bases between them. Germline V gives CDR1 MGHRA, CDR2 YSYEKL. The DNA of the CDR3 is TGCGCCAGCAGCCAAGAGGACAGGCGGGGAGAGACCCAGTACTTC. This gives the protein CASSQEDRRGETQYF.

The chain combines TRBV11-2 with TRBJ2-1; TRBD1 matches 7 bases. With V trimmed by 3 bases and J by 9 bases, 14 bases remained unmatched. The CDR3 length is 16 residues. Germline V gene sequence: CDR1 SGHAT, CDR2 FQNNGV. The CDR3 bases are TGTGCCAGCAGCTTTTCGATAGGCCCAGGGGGAAGTGAGCAGTTCTTC. Its translation is CASSFSIGPGGSEQFF.

The J gene is TRBJ1-5, the V gene TRBV19; D not certain. V shed 10 bases and J shed 5 bases, with 15 bases lying between them. The germline V gene encodes CDR1 LNHDA and CDR2 SQIVND (reference sequence). The CDR3 consists of 13 residues. In nucleotides, the CDR3 is TGTGCCACCAGAGGACTTTCCTATCAGCCCCAGCATTTT. Protein: CATRGLSYQPQHF.

This chain links TRBV30 with TRBJ2-7; D not certain. Germline CDR1 and CDR2: GTSNPN and SVGIG (reference sequence). CDR3 length: 12 amino acids. Trimming removed 0 bases at V and 2 bases at J, with 5 bases between. This CDR3 is CAWSVLAYEQYF. The CDR3 bases are TGTGCCTGGAGTGTGCTAGCCTACGAGCAGTACTTC.

This chain joins TRBV7-2 and TRBJ2-1; D perhaps matches TRBD1 (6 bases). This CDR3 is built from 14 residues. Germline V gene sequence: CDR1 SGHTA, CDR2 FQGNSA. Trimming left V 5 bases short and J 7 bases short, with 15 bases between. This CDR3 is CASSDDRSWNEQFF. CDR3 nucleotide sequence: TGTGCCAGCAGCGACGACAGGTCGTGGAATGAGCAGTTCTTC.

The rearrangement links TRBV10-3 to TRBJ2-3; D may be TRBD2 (5 bases). Trimming shortened V by 4 bases and J by 7 bases, and 21 bases separated the two germline ends. This CDR3 spans 16 amino acids. Germline assignment: CDR1 ENHRY and CDR2 SYGVKD. CDR3 nucleotides: TGTGCCATCAGTGTGGGGAGCGGTAGTACACAATATACGCAGTATTTT. Protein: CAISVGSGSTQYTQYF.

This chain joins TRBV9 and TRBJ2-7; D tentatively reads TRBD1 or TRBD2 (7 bases each). Germline V gene sequence: CDR1 SGDLS, CDR2 YYNGEE. The CDR3 is 16 residues long. V lost 4 bases and J 0 bases, leaving 17 bases between the germline ends. CDR3 residues: CASSPWGGDSSYEQYF. As DNA, the CDR3 is TGTGCCAGCAGCCCGTGGGGGGGGGACAGCTCCTACGAGCAGTACTTC.

The chain has TRBV19 and TRBJ1-2; 8 nucleotides match TRBD1. This CDR3 is built from 13 residues. V lost 11 bases to trimming and J lost 6 bases; unmatched junction nucleotides: 11. The germline gives CDR1 LNHDA, CDR2 SQIVND (reference sequence). CDR3 sequence reads: CALRYTGGDGYTF. The CDR3 DNA reads as TGTGCCCTCCGTTATACAGGGGGAGATGGCTACACCTTC.

The chain carries TRBV5-1 and TRBJ2-7; D may match TRBD1 or TRBD2 (5 bases each). V lost 3 bases and J 1 base, leaving 11 bases between the germline ends. Germline V gene data show CDR1 as SGHRS and CDR2 as YFSETQ. This CDR3 is 14 amino acids long. The CDR3 reads CASSSRDGSYEQYF. The CDR3 coding sequence is TGCGCCAGCAGCTCCCGGGACGGTTCCTACGAGCAGTACTTC.

The V gene is TRBV14, the J gene TRBJ2-4; no definite D call. This CDR3 contains 14 residues. V was shortened by 1 base and J by 10 bases, with 14 bases between the two germline ends. The V gene's germline CDR1 is SGHDN and CDR2 FVKESK. The CDR3 protein is CASSQGLGASIQYF. Written as DNA, the CDR3 is TGTGCCAGCAGCCAAGGGCTCGGAGCCTCAATTCAGTACTTC.

The CDR3 loop is CARGGSVRTNEKLFF. For the CDR3, the DNA is TGTGCCAGGGGTGGGAGTGTGAGGACTAATGAAAAACTGTTTTTT. The chain links TRBV19 to TRBJ1-4; D call uncertain. Germline V gene sequence: CDR1 LNHDA, CDR2 SQIVND (reference sequence). CDR3 size: 15 residues. V was shortened by 9 bases and J by 2 bases, with 16 bases between the two germline ends. The full variable domain, in which reference TRBV19 and TRBJ1-4 provide the parts outside the CDR3, is DGGITQSPKYLFRKEGQNVTLSCEQNLNHDAMYWYRQDPGQGLRLIYYSQIVNDFQKGDIAEGYSVSREKKESFPLTVTSAQKNPTAFYLCARGGSVRTNEKLFFGSGTQLSVL.

The V and J genes are TRBV7-9 and TRBJ2-1; 7 bases line up with TRBD2. The germline V gene encodes CDR1 SEHNR and CDR2 FQNEAQ (reference sequence). V shed 7 bases and J 5 bases; nucleotides not matched to a gene: 14. The CDR3 runs to 16 residues. The DNA of the CDR3 is TGTGCCAGCATCCCATCCGGGCTAGCGGCCAACAATGAGCAGTTCTTC. Translation: CASIPSGLAANNEQFF.

V and J are TRBV5-1 and TRBJ2-1; 10 bases align to TRBD2. The V gene's germline CDR1 is SGHRS and CDR2 YFSETQ. V gave up 6 bases and J gave up 8 bases; unmatched junction bases: 5. The CDR3 is 13 residues long. The CDR3 region has the DNA TGCGCCAGCACCCAAGGGACTAGCGATGAGCAGTTCTTC. It specifies CASTQGTSDEQFF.

The CDR3 nucleotides read TGCGCCAGCAGCCAACTTCGGACAGTTTTGGTACCCCTCCACTTT. Translation: CASSQLRTVLVPLHF. The chain links TRBV4-3 to TRBJ1-6; possibly TRBD1 for D (6 bases). V lost 2 bases and J lost 12, with 17 bases in between. Germline-derived CDR1 and CDR2 are LGHNA and YSLEER. The CDR3 length is 15 residues.